This T cell receptor (beta chain) was sequenced in a study of CD8 T cells in ankylosing spondylitis (dated by TCRdb to the late 2010s). General notes on the study: To find TCR variants linked to disease, the study profiled T cell receptor beta repertoires in ankylosing spondylitis patients and healthy donors. The full study cohort comprised about 25 ankylosing spondylitis patients and some 100 healthy donors. Peripheral blood was sampled, and synovial fluid was additionally collected from ankylosing spondylitis patients.

What the authors observed across the whole study: According to the report, matched synovial fluid samples from ankylosing spondylitis patients were significantly enriched for the disease-linked clones. A TCR beta motif of about eight highly homologous amino acid variants appeared characteristic of blood from ankylosing spondylitis patients. Some of the motif variants had been reported before in the synovial fluid and blood of reactive arthritis patients, a finding that suggests common disease-initiation mechanisms. The disease-linked clones had a CD8+ phenotype and were found at relatively low frequencies in peripheral blood.

Instrument on record: Illumina HiSeq 2500. TCR beta libraries were prepared by quantitative 5'-RACE with molecular barcodes. The original methods were these. A new computational method based on a probabilistic model of VDJ rearrangement was used to identify disease-linked TCR variants. The public sequencing data were trimmed at Q25 with fastp and processed into clonotypes with MiXCR by TCRdb, which kept only in-frame beta chains. Rows matching on CDR3 protein sequence are summarized as one entry with the most common DNA and genes. In this record, the V and J calls reflect TCRdb's handling and not the investigators' own analysis. The sample table lists 700,000 or so distinct CDR3 sequences, around a fifth of them with a count of one. 15% to 20% of the sample is taken by the ten largest. Inclusive of the bounding cysteine and phenylalanine, the CDR3 is 14 residues long. The sequence is cut down to CDR3 DNA, 42 bases in frame from base 1. V drops 5 bases and J drops 4 bases, leaving 9 bases in between. The germline V gene specifies SGHAT as CDR1 and FQNNGV as CDR2.

This clonotype has only a few counts. This receptor's antigen is unknown. The record has no base qualities; no much larger clone is one base away. The material sequenced was blood, either unsorted or a sorted T cell fraction (not recorded which). The sequence is built from TRBV11-2 and TRBJ2-6; TRBD1 might be the D gene, on 6 matching bases. This receptor was taken from a male donor with ankylosing spondylitis. The nucleotide sequence reads as follows: TGTGCCAGCAGCAAGGGGGACGGGGCCAACGTCCTGACTTTC. This codes for CASSKGDGANVLTF.